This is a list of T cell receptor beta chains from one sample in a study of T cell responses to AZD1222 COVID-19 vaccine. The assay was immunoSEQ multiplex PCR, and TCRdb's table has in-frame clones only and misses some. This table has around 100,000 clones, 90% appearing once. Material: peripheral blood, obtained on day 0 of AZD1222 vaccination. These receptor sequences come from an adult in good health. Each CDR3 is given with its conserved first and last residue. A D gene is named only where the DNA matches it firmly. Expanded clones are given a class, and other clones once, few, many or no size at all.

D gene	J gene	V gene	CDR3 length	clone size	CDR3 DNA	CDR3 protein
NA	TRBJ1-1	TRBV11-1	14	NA	TGTGCCAGCAGCTTCGGCCCGGTGAACACTGAAGCTTTCTTT	CASSFGPVNTEAFF
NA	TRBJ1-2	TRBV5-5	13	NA	TGTGCCAGCAGCTTGGGATCAGGCCAGAGCTACACCTTC	CASSLGSGQSYTF
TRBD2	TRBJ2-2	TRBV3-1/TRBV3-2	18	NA	TGTGCCAGCAGCAACGGACTAGCGGGGGTCACTCACACCGGGGAGCTGTTTTTT	CASSNGLAGVTHTGELFF
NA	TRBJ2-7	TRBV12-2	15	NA	TGTGCAAGTCGCTTAGGGGCAGGGTCTCTGTACGAGCAGTACTTC	CASRLGAGSLYEQYF
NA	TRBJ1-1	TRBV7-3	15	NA	TGTGCCAGCAGCTTAAGTTTAATAATTCGGACTGAAGCTTTCTTT	CASSLSLIIRTEAFF
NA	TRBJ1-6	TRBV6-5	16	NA	TGTGCCAGCAGTTCGATCCCGGGACGCCCGGATTCACCCCTCCACTTT	CASSSIPGRPDSPLHF
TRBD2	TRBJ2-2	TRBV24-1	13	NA	TGTGCCACCTCAGCGGGAGACACCGGGGAGCTGTTTTTT	CATSAGDTGELFF
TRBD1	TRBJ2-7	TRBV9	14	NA	TGTGCCAGCAGCGTCGGGGACAGGGGCTACGAGCAGTACTTC	CASSVGDRGYEQYF
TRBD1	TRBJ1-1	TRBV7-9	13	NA	TGTGCCAGCAGCTTAGCAGGGGGCGGTGAAGCTTTCTTT	CASSLAGGGEAFF
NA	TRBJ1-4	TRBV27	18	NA	TGTGCCAGCAGTTTATCAGGGGAAAGGGTGGCAACTAATGAAAAACTGTTTTTT	CASSLSGERVATNEKLFF
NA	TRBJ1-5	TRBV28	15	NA	TGTGCCAGCAGTCTCGGGGACGGAAGGAATCAGCCCCAGCATTTT	CASSLGDGRNQPQHF
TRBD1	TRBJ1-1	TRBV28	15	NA	TGTGCCAGCAGTTGGACAGGGTCTTATGGCACTGAAGCTTTCTTT	CASSWTGSYGTEAFF
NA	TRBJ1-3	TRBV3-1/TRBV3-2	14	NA	TGTGCCAGCAGCCAATCAGGGGTCGGAAACACCATATATTTT	CASSQSGVGNTIYF
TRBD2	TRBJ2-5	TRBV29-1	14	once	TGCAGCGGGTCTAGGACTAGCGGGGCTGAGACCCAGTACTTC	CSGSRTSGAETQYF
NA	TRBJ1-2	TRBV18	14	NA	TGTGCCAGCTCATTCCGACAGGACACCGCTGGCTACACCTTC	CASSFRQDTAGYTF
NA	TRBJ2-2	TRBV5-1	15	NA	TGCGCCAGCAGCTTGGGGGCTAGGAACACCGGGGAGCTGTTTTTT	CASSLGARNTGELFF
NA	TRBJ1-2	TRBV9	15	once	TGTGCCAGCAGCGTGGGGCAGCCTGGGGCCTATGGCTACACCTTC	CASSVGQPGAYGYTF
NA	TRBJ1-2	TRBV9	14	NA	TGTGCCAGCAGCGTAGATTGGTCAAATTATGGCTACACCTTC	CASSVDWSNYGYTF
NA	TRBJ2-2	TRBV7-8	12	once	TGTGCCATAGAAAGGGGTCACGGGGAGCTGTTTTTT	CAIERGHGELFF
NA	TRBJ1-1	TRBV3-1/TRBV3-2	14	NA	TGTGCCAGCAGCCAAGTACTTGGGACACTAGAAGCTTTCTTT	CASSQVLGTLEAFF
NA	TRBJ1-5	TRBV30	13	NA	TGTGCCTGGAGAGAGCACGGTAATCAGCCCCAGCATTTT	CAWREHGNQPQHF
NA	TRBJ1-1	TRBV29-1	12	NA	TGCAGCGTTGAAGAAACGAACACTGAAGCTTTCTTT	CSVEETNTEAFF
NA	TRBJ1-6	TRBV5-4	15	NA	TGTGCCAGCAGTCCCGGGCTCTCCTATAATTCACCCCTCCACTTT	CASSPGLSYNSPLHF
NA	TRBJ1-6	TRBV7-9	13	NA	TGTGCCAGCAGCTTAAATCAAATTTCACCCCTCCACTTT	CASSLNQISPLHF
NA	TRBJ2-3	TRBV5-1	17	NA	TGCGCCAGCAGCTTGGCCAGTTCGGGGCACCCCACAGATACGCAGTATTTT	CASSLASSGHPTDTQYF
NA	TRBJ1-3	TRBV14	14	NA	TGTGCCAGTTCTCAGACAGAAGGGTCGCTGACCATATATTTT	CASSQTEGSLTIYF
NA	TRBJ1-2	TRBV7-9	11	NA	TGTGCCAGCAGATTAGGGGATGGCTACACCTTC	CASRLGDGYTF
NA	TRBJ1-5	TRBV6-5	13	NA	TGTGCCAGCGATCAGGAAAGCAATCAGCCCCAGCATTTT	CASDQESNQPQHF
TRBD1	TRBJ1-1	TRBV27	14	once	TGTGCCAGCAGTTGGGACAGGGGGAGGACTGAAGCTTTCTTT	CASSWDRGRTEAFF
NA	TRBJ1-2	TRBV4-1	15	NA	TGCGCCAGCAGCCAAGATCGAGGGACACTCTATGGCTACACCTTC	CASSQDRGTLYGYTF
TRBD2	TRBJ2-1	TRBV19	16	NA	TGTGCCAGTAGTCCCATAACTAGCGGGGGGGCCGATGAGCAGTTCTTC	CASSPITSGGADEQFF
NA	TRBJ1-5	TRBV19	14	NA	TGTGCCAGTAAAGGCCTAAATAGCAATCAGCCCCAGCATTTT	CASKGLNSNQPQHF
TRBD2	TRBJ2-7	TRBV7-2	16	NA	TGTGCCAGCAGCTTATGGTCGGGGGGGCCCGCATACGAGCAGTACTTC	CASSLWSGGPAYEQYF
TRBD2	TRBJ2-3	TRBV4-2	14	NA	TGTGCCAGCAGCCAACTTGCTAGCGGGGGGATGAAGTATTTT	CASSQLASGGMKYF
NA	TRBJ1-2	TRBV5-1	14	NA	TGCGCCAGCAAGGAGGCGGACACCGCCTATGGCTACACCTTC	CASKEADTAYGYTF
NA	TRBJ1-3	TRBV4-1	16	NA	TGCGCCAGCAGCCCCGCTGGGGAGAGCTCTGGAAACACCATATATTTT	CASSPAGESSGNTIYF
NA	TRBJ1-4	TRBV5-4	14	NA	TGTGCCAGCAGCCGGCCGGGGGGCGACGAAAAACTGTTTTTT	CASSRPGGDEKLFF
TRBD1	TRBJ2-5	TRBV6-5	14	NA	TGTGCCAGCAGTTTCTACAGGGGCGGAGAGACCCAGTACTTC	CASSFYRGGETQYF
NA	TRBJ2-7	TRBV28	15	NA	TGTGCCACCAAGCTCCAGGCGGGAAGCTCCTACGAGCAGTACTTC	CATKLQAGSSYEQYF
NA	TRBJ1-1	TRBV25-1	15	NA	TGTGCCAGCAGTGATATTATCAGTAAGAACACTGAAGCTTTCTTT	CASSDIISKNTEAFF
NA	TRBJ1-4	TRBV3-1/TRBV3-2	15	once	TGTGCCAGCAGCCAAGAGTGGCAGAGTAATGAAAAACTGTTTTTT	CASSQEWQSNEKLFF
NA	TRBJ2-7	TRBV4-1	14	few	TGCGCCAGCAGCCAAGTTGGGGATCGGGGCGAGCAGTACTTC	CASSQVGDRGEQYF
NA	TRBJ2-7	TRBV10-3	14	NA	TGTGCCATCAGTGAGTCTGGGGAACTTTTCGAGCAGTACTTC	CAISESGELFEQYF
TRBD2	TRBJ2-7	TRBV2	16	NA	TGTGCCAGCAGTTCAACCGTCCTAGCGGTTCTCGGCGAGCAGTACTTC	CASSSTVLAVLGEQYF
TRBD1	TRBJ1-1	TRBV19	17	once	TGTGCCAGTAGTAATAGGGTACAGGGGGATCGGAACACTGAAGCTTTCTTT	CASSNRVQGDRNTEAFF
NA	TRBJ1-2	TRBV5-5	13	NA	TGTGCCAGCAGCTTGGGTAAAGGGTATGGCTACACCTTC	CASSLGKGYGYTF
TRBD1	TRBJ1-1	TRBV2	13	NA	TGTGCCAGTGGACAGGACCCTCACTCCAGGGCTTTCTTT	CASGQDPHSRAFF
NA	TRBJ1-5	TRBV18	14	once	TGTGCCAGCTCCCCTACAGGACACAATCAGCCCCAGCATTTT	CASSPTGHNQPQHF
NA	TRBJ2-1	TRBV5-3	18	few	TGTGCCAGAAGAAATATCACCCGGACGGAATCTACCTACAATGAGCAGTTCTTC	CARRNITRTESTYNEQFF
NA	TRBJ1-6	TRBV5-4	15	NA	TGTGCCAGCAGCTTGACGTCTTCCTATAATTCACCCCTCCACTTT	CASSLTSSYNSPLHF
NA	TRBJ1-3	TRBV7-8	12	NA	TGTGCCAGCAGCCCCAGGGATAGCACCATATATTTT	CASSPRDSTIYF